The TCR beta chain described here comes from a study of blood T cell repertoires in COVID-19. Profiled with immunoSEQ multiplex PCR; TCRdb holds only in-frame clones, not every one. The sample records 350,000 to 400,000 clones, about 89% being singletons. CDR1 and CDR2 from the germline V gene are KGHDR and SFDVKD. The V and J ends lost 4 bases and 5 bases, in that order; junction bases with no gene match: 10. The CDR3 is 16 residues long. The sample consisted of PBMCs or T cells enriched from blood (not recorded which). This TCR was recovered from a woman in her thirties or forties who had been exposed to COVID-19. The chain links TRBV24-1 to TRBJ2-3; 8 bases align to TRBD1. Written as DNA, the CDR3 is TGTGCCACCAGTGACCCGATGCAGGGGGCAGGAGATACGCAGTATTTT. It codes for CATSDPMQGAGDTQYF.